The source of this TCR beta chain is a study of blood T cell repertoires in COVID-19. Study context: Samples taken during acute and convalescent COVID-19 were collected in the United States, Italy and Spain. From T cells, B-cell-depleted T cells, or PBMCs came the material, which was cDNA or gDNA.

Seattle patients were enrolled during active infection and followed longitudinally. This clone was observed many times. Original handling: Using reference gene primer amplification, nucleated cell counts were estimated. TCRdb's table, derived via immunoSEQ multiplex PCR, lists solely in-frame clones and lacks some. V and J calls and clone size are those listed in that table; D and trimming were worked out from the DNA. Here the sample spans some 160,000 clones, roughly 80% being singletons. The CDR3 length is 13 residues. CDR1 and CDR2 (germline): MGHRA, YSYEKL. V lost 3 bases and J lost 5, with 10 bases in between.

Sequenced sample: peripheral blood. J is TRBJ1-1 and V is TRBV4-1; D is undetermined. This sequence was found in a woman older than 75 with COVID-19, enrolled during active disease. The CDR3 DNA is TGCGCCAGCAGCCATAGTAGAGGGACTGAAGCTTTCTTT. Translated: CASSHSRGTEAFF.